This TCR beta chain is from a study of blood T cells in healthy people across ages. Together with a sample-barcoded 5' primer, a J-beta primer mix was included in a second PCR lasting roughly 6 to 12 cycles. One entry per CDR3 protein, called by TCRdb with MiXCR from the 5' RACE reads. This sample yields about 1.4 million distinct CDR3 sequences, of which approximately 59% are seen a single time; about 6.3% belongs to the top ten. The V gene end was trimmed by 0 bases and the J gene end by 4 bases; junction bases not matched to a gene: 3. There are 15 residues in the CDR3. Germline CDR1 reads MGHDK; CDR2 reads SYGVNS. Russia was home to the donors, healthy Caucasian individuals aged roughly 6 to 100. The study's findings and limits: There were more naive CD4+ cells and higher diversity in long-lived donors than in aged donors.

Regarding this clonotype: Its antigen is not known.

Sequencing was done on a sample of blood. The sequence was collected from a man between 18 and 29 years old in good health. V and J are TRBV25-1 and TRBJ2-1; 7 bases fit TRBD2. The CDR3, as DNA: TGTGCCAGCAGTGAATACGAGCGGGATTACAATGAGCAGTTCTTC. This codes for CASSEYERDYNEQFF.